A selection of T cell receptor beta chains follows, all from one sample in a study of STAT5B mutations in CD4+ large granular lymphocyte leukemia. Data came from immunoSEQ multiplex PCR; TCRdb stores just in-frame clones and leaves some out. Found here are tens of thousands of clones, more than 60% of them singletons; the top ten hold 5.5% to 7.5%. The sample was CD4+ T cells from blood buffy coats. Receptor source: a human donor in good health. Each CDR3 is given with its conserved first and last residue. The order of the fields is V gene, J gene, clone size, D gene, CDR3 protein, CDR3 DNA. The D gene is left open where the match is weak. The size entry is marked missing in some rows and otherwise reads once, few, many or a size class.

TRBV6-5	TRBJ1-4	NA	NA	CASSQGGGNEKLFF	TGTGCCAGCAGTCAAGGAGGTGGTAATGAAAAACTGTTTTTT
TRBV10-3	TRBJ2-1	NA	TRBD2	CAISESGLAGEQFF	TGTGCCATCAGTGAGTCGGGACTAGCTGGTGAGCAGTTCTTC
TRBV19	TRBJ1-5	NA	TRBD1	CASSNGQTGVGQPQHF	TGTGCCAGTAGTAATGGACAGACAGGGGTAGGCCAGCCCCAGCATTTT
TRBV7-2	TRBJ1-2	NA	TRBD1	CASAKGAVYGYTF	TGTGCCAGCGCGAAGGGGGCCGTCTATGGCTACACCTTC
TRBV28	TRBJ2-2	NA	NA	CASSSDITGELFF	TGTGCCAGCAGTTCCGACATCACCGGGGAGCTGTTTTTT
TRBV7-2	TRBJ2-1	NA	NA	CASSLAGTVEQFF	TGTGCCAGCAGCTTAGCTGGGACCGTGGAGCAGTTCTTC
TRBV11-2	TRBJ1-4	NA	NA	CASSLVPGAGEKLFF	TGTGCCAGCAGCTTAGTACCCGGGGCGGGTGAAAAACTGTTTTTT
TRBV21-1	TRBJ2-1	few	NA	CASKERDYNEQFF	TGTGCCAGCAAGGAACGCGACTACAATGAGCAGTTCTTC
TRBV15	TRBJ2-1	NA	NA	CATSRDIDEQFF	TGTGCCACCAGCAGAGATATCGATGAGCAGTTCTTC
TRBV7-2	TRBJ1-1	NA	NA	CASSLRPGQNTEAFF	TGTGCCAGCAGCTTAAGACCGGGACAGAACACTGAAGCTTTCTTT